This record concerns one TCR beta chain sequence. Its antigen remains unidentified. The sample comes from a study of blood T cells in healthy people across ages. A J-beta primer mix and a sample-barcoded 5' primer were used in a second PCR of about 7 to 12 cycles. Tagging of each cDNA molecule was performed by a template-switch adaptor with 12 random nucleotides. A minimum of 3 million CDR3-containing paired-end reads was obtained for each sample. One entry per CDR3 protein, called by TCRdb with MiXCR from the 5' RACE reads. The sample has 1.5 million to 2 million distinct CDR3 sequences, about 28% seen once. Study observations and caveats: Naive T cell percentage strongly correlated with TCR beta diversity. Age showed a roughly linear inverse relationship with TCR beta diversity per million T cells.

The TCR was taken from a woman aged 25 to 39 in good health. Sample: blood.

The CDR3 DNA follows: TGTGCCAGCAGTGAATTTGACGGGAGCTCCTACGAGCAGTACTTC. As protein: CASSEFDGSSYEQYF. The chain links TRBV25-1 to TRBJ2-7; possibly TRBD2 for D (6 bases). V was trimmed by 1 base and J by 0 bases, leaving 10 bases between them. CDR1 and CDR2 (germline): MGHDK, SYGVNS. CDR3 size: 15 residues.